The next 8 T cell receptor beta chains were all read from a single sample in a study of T cells after yellow fever vaccination. From the 5' RACE reads, TCRdb called clonotypes with MiXCR, one entry per CDR3 protein. Among about 220,000 distinct CDR3 sequences listed, less than 3.5% were seen once. Material: CD4+ T cells sorted from PBMCs, obtained 10 days after the yellow fever booster vaccination. These receptors all come from a man between 18 and 29 years old who received the YFV17D yellow fever vaccine.

This clonotype was counted at least ten times. The DNA for the CDR3 is TGTGCCAGCAGTTACTCGTTTGGACTGGATACATCCGGGGAGCTGTTTTTT. Its translation: CASSYSFGLDTSGELFF. This chain joins TRBV6-5 and TRBJ2-2; tentatively, D is TRBD2 (5 bases). Germline CDR1 and CDR2: MNHEY and SVGAGI. The CDR3 loop spans 17 amino acids. Trimming pared 0 bases from V and 6 bases from J, leaving 17 bases between.

The V call is TRBV2, the J call TRBJ2-3; the match to TRBD1 covers 8 bases. The ends lost 10 bases at V and 7 bases at J; junction bases unmatched: 13. This CDR3 is built from 14 residues. Germline CDR1 is SNHLY and CDR2 is FYNNEI. CDR3 sequence reads: CAIRRDRRKNTQYF. CDR3 nucleotide sequence: TGTGCCATCCGGAGGGACAGGCGGAAAAATACGCAGTATTTT.

The sample holds many counts of this clonotype. A much larger clone differs from this one at a single base, so this may be a read error. The V and J genes are TRBV5-1 and TRBJ1-1; D uncertain. V was cut by 4 bases and J by 4 bases, with 14 bases left in between. Germline-derived CDR1 and CDR2 are SGHRS and YFSETQ. The CDR3 contains 14 residues. The CDR3 DNA reads TGCGCCAGCAGCCAAGGAGGGCGGGGCACTGAAGCTTTCTTT. It is translated as CASSQGGRGTEAFF.

This clonotype has ten or more counts. V is TRBV4-2 and J is TRBJ1-1; D unclear. Germline CDR1 and CDR2: LGHNA and YNFKEQ. This CDR3 region has 18 residues. V was shortened by 1 base and J by 1 base, with 19 bases between the two germline ends. This CDR3 reads CASSQVTVSHIKNTEAFF. As DNA, the CDR3 is TGTGCCAGCAGCCAAGTAACGGTATCGCACATAAAGAACACTGAAGCTTTCTTT.

In its sample, this clonotype was seen many times. CDR3 nucleotides: TGTGCCAGCAGCCAGATGAACTATGGCTACACCTTC. This translates into CASSQMNYGYTF. V gene TRBV14 combines with J gene TRBJ1-2; no reliable D call. The CDR3 has 12 residues. V was cut by 3 bases and J by 2 bases, with 4 bases left in between. Per germline, CDR1 SGHDN and CDR2 FVKESK.

This clonotype was counted many times. V and J are TRBV6-5 and TRBJ2-1, with unresolved D. This CDR3 contains 12 residues. Germline CDR1 MNHEY, CDR2 SVGAGI. V was shortened by 2 bases and J by 7 bases, with 6 bases between the two germline ends. CDR3 residues: CASSYHGNEQFF. Here the CDR3 DNA reads TGTGCCAGCAGTTACCATGGGAATGAGCAGTTCTTC.

This clonotype was detected ten times or more. The chain is built from TRBV7-8 and TRBJ2-4; the match to TRBD1 covers 10 bases. The V gene's germline CDR1 is SGHVS and CDR2 FQNEAQ. CDR3 length: 16 residues. The V segment lost 2 bases and the J segment 5 bases; nucleotides outside the gene matches: 6. The CDR3 DNA reads as TGTGCCAGCAGCTTAACTCATGGACAGGGGGAAAACATTCAGTACTTC. Translation gives CASSLTHGQGENIQYF.

A few counts support this clonotype. CDR3 DNA: TGTGCCAGCATCCGGGGGTTCTCACCCCTCCACTTT. Amino acids: CASIRGFSPLHF. The genes are TRBV2 and TRBJ1-6, with D perhaps matching TRBD1 (5 bases). The germline V gene has CDR1 SNHLY and CDR2 FYNNEI. Trimming pared 7 bases from V and 10 bases from J, leaving 11 bases between. The CDR3 totals 12 residues.